This T cell receptor (beta chain) was retrieved from a study of T cells expressing NK-cell markers. Study outcomes and limitations: Certain NKG2C+ T cell clones were expanded, and their HCMV specificity remained unclear.

TCRdb re-called the 5' RACE reads; one entry per CDR3 protein, DNA not given. Recorded for this sample: 500,000 to 700,000 distinct CDR3 sequences. The V gene's germline CDR1 is MRHNA and CDR2 SNTAGT. CDR3 length: 16 residues. As to this clonotype: What it recognizes is unknown.

The J gene is TRBJ2-3, the V gene TRBV6-4; lacking DNA, the TRBD1 call made by TCRdb goes unchecked. The sequence was obtained from a man aged 18 to 30 in good health. The sequenced sample was blood T cells: a sorted CD56 or NKG2C T cell subset, CD4+ or CD8+ T cells, or bulk PBMC T cells (not recorded which). The CDR3 loop is CASSATRDRSTDTQYF.